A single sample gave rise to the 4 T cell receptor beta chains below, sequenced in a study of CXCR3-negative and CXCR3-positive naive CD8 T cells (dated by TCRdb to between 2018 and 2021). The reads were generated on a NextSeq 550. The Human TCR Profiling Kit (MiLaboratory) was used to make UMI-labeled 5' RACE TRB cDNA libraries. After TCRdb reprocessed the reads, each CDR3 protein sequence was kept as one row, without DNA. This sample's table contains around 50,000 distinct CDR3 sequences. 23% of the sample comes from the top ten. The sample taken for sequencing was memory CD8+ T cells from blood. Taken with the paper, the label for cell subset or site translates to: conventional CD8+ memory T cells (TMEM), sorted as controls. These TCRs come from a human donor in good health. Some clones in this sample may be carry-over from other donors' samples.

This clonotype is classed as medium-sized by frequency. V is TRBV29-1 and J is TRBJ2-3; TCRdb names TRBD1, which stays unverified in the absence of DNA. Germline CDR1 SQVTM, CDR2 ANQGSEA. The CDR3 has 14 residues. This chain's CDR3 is CSVGDRGRTDTQYF.

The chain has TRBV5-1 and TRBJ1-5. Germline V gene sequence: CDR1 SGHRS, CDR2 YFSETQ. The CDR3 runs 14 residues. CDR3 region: CASSLAGLNQPQHF.

CDR3 in amino acids: CSVVGTTAGELFF. The chain combines TRBV29-1 with TRBJ2-2; as DNA is missing, the TRBD1 call by TCRdb cannot be tested. The CDR3 is 13 amino acids. The germline V gene has CDR1 SQVTM and CDR2 ANQGSEA.

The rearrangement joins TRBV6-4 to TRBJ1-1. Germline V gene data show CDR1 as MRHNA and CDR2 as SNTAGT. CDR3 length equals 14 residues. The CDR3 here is CASSAEGGGTEAFF.